This T cell receptor (beta chain) was identified in a study of blood T cell repertoires in COVID-19. Across the whole study: Acute and convalescent COVID-19 samples came from the United States, Italy and Spain. PBMCs, B-cell-depleted T cells, or T cells were the source of the cDNA or gDNA that made up the material.

Original processing methods: Estimates of nucleated cell counts were drawn from the amplification of reference gene primers. The protocol was immunoSEQ multiplex PCR, while the TCRdb copy is restricted to in-frame clones and leaves out a portion. Clone size and the V and J calls come from that table; the DNA yielded D and trimming. The repertoire holds some 85,000 clones, with around 80% as singletons. The CDR3 has 13 amino acids. Germline assignment: CDR1 MDHEN and CDR2 SYDVKM. Trimming left V 7 bases short and J 2 bases short, with 9 bases between. Sequencing was carried out using peripheral blood. The TCR originated in a woman of 80 years or more with active or convalescent COVID-19. This chain joins TRBV28 and TRBJ1-3; D perhaps matches TRBD1 (5 bases). The CDR3 nucleotides read TGTGCCAGCATTCGGGGGGCTGGAAACACCATATATTTT. Translated, it gives CASIRGAGNTIYF.